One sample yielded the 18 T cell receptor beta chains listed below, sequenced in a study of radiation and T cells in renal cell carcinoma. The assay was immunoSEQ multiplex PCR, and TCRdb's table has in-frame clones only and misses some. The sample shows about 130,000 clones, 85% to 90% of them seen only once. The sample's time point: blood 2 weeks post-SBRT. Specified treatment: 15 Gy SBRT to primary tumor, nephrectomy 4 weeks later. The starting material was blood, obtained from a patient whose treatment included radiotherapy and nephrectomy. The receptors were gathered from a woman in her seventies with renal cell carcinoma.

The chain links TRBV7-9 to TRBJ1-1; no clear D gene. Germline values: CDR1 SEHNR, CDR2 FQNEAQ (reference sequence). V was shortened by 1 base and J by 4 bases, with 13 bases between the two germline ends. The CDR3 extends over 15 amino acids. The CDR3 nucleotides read TGTGCCAGCAGCTTAGGCACGGGTTGGCGCACTGAAGCTTTCTTT. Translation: CASSLGTGWRTEAFF.

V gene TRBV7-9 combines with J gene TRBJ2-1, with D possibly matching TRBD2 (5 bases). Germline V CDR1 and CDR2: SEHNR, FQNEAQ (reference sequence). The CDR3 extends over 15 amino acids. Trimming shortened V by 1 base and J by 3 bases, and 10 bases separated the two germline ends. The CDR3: CASSLVLGVYNEQFF. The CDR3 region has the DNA TGTGCCAGCAGCTTAGTATTGGGAGTCTACAATGAGCAGTTCTTC.

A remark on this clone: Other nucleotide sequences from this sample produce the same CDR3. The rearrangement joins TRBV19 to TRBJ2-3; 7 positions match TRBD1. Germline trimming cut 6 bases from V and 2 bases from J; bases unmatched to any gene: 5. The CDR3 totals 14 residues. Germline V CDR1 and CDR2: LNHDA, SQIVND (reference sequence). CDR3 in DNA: TGTGCCAGTAGCCGGACAGGATCCACAGATACGCAGTATTTT. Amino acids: CASSRTGSTDTQYF.

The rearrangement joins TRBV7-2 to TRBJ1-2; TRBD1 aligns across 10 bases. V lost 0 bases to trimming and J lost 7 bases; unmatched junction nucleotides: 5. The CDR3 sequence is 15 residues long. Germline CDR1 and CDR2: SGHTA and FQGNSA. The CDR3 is CASSLAGTGVGGYTF. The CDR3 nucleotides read TGTGCCAGCAGCTTAGCCGGGACAGGGGTTGGTGGCTACACCTTC.

The CDR3 here is CASSESTSTRDTQYF. The CDR3 nucleotides are TGCGCCAGCAGTGAGTCGACCTCCACCCGAGATACGCAGTATTTT. This rearrangement joins TRBV10-2 to TRBJ2-3; D gene unclear. V lost 0 bases and J 5 bases, leaving 12 bases between the germline ends. This CDR3 has 15 residues. The germline V gene has CDR1 WSHSY and CDR2 SAAADI.

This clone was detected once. CDR3 sequence reads: CASSHSLQGFEQFF. DNA of the CDR3: TGCGCCAGCAGCCACTCTCTACAGGGTTTTGAGCAGTTCTTC. V is TRBV4-3 and J is TRBJ2-1; the D gene is possibly TRBD1 (6 bases). The CDR3 loop spans 14 amino acids. V was trimmed by 3 bases and J by 9 bases, leaving 15 bases between them. The germline V gene has CDR1 LGHNA and CDR2 YSLEER.

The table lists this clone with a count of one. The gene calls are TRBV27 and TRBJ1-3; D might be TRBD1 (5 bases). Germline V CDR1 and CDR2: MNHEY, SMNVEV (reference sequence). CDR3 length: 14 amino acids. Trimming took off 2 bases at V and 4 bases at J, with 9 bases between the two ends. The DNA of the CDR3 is TGTGCCAGCAGTTTAATTGGGGGAGGAAACACCATATATTTT. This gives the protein CASSLIGGGNTIYF.

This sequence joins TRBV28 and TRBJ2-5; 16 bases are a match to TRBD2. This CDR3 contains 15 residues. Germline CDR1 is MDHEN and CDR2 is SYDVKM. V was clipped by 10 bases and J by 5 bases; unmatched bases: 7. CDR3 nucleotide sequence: TGTGCCACCGGGACTAGCGGGGGGGCCCTGGAGACCCAGTACTTC. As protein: CATGTSGGALETQYF.

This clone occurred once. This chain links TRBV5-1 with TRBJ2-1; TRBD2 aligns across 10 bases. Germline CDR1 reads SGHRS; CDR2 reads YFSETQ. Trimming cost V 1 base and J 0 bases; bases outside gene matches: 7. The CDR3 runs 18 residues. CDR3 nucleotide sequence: TGCGCCAGCAGCTTGCGTGGGACTAGCGTGAGCTCCTACAATGAGCAGTTCTTC. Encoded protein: CASSLRGTSVSSYNEQFF.

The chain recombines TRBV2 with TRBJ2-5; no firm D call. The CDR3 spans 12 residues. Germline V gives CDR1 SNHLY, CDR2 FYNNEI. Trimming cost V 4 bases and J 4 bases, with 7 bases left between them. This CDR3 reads CASSVSVETQYF. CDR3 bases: TGTGCCAGCAGTGTCTCGGTAGAGACCCAGTACTTC.

The CDR3 region is CASGRQTGNEKLFF. In nucleotides, the CDR3 is TGTGCCAGCGGAAGACAGACAGGCAATGAAAAACTGTTTTTT. The genes are TRBV27 and TRBJ1-4; D might be TRBD1 (6 bases). Trimming removed 8 bases from V and 5 bases from J, with 15 bases in between. This CDR3 is built from 14 residues. Germline lookup yields CDR1 MNHEY and CDR2 SMNVEV (reference sequence). Full variable domain (remainder filled in from reference TRBV27 and TRBJ1-4): EAQVTQNPRYLITVTGKKLTVTCSQNMNHEYMSWYRQDPGLGLRQIYYSMNVEVTDKGDVPEGYKVSRKEKRNFPLILESPSPNQTSLYFCASGRQTGNEKLFFGSGTQLSVL.

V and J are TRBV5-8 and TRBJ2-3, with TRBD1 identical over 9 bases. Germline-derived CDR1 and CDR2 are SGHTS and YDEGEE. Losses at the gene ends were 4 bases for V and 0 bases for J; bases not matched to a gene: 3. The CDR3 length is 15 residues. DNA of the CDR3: TGTGCCAGCAGCCTACAGGGGGCCAGCACAGATACGCAGTATTTT. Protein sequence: CASSLQGASTDTQYF.

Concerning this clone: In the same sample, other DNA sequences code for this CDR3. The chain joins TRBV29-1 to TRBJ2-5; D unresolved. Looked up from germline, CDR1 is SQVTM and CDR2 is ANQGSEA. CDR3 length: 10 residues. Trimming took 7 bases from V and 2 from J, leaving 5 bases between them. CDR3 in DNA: TGCAGCGCAAGGCAAGAGACCCAGTACTTC. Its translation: CSARQETQYF.

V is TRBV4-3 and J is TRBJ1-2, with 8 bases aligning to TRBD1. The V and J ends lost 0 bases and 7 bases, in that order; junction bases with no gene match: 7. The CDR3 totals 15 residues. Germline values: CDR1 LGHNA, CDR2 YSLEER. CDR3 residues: CASSQEGAGGGGYTF. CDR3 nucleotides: TGCGCCAGCAGCCAAGAAGGGGCAGGGGGCGGTGGCTACACCTTC.

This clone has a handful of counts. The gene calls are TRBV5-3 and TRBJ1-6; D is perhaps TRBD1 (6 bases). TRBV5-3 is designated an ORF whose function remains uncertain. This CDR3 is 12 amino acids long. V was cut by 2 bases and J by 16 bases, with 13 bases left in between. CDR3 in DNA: TGTGCCAGAAGCTTTTTATCGGGACATCTCCACTTT. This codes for CARSFLSGHLHF.

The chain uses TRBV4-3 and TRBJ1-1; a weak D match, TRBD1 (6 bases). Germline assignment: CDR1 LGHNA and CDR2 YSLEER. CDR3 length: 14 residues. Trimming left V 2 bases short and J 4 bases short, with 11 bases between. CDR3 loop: CASSQPDRSTEAFF. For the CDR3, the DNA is TGCGCCAGCAGCCAACCCGACAGGTCCACTGAAGCTTTCTTT.

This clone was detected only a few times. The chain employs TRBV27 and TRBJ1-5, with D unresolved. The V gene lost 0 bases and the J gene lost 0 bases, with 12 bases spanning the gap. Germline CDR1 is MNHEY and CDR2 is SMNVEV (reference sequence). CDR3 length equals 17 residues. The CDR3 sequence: CASSLSRRTYSNQPQHF. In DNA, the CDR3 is TGTGCCAGCAGTTTATCACGGAGAACCTATAGCAATCAGCCCCAGCATTTT.

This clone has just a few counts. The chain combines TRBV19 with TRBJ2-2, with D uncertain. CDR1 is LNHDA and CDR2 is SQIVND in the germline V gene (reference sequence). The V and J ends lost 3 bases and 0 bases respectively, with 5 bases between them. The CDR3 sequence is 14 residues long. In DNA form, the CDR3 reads TGTGCCAGTAGTATCAACGCGAACACCGGGGAGCTGTTTTTT. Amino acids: CASSINANTGELFF.